This T cell receptor beta chain was found in a study of regulatory T cells in long-lasting Graves disease (dated by TCRdb to 2020 to 2023). Some background on the complete study: Persistent Graves' disease was defined as antithyroid drug treatment for over 5 years with persistently positive TSH receptor autoantibodies. Antithyroid drugs had been taken for 10 to 13 years on average by persistent Graves' disease patients in the clinical cohort. The study was conducted in China and was registered as a clinical trial. This study used TCR sequencing and RNA sequencing of peripheral blood to compare persistent Graves' disease patients against newly diagnosed Graves' disease patients. A total of roughly 33 samples underwent TCR sequencing: about 13 from persistent and some 20 from newly diagnosed Graves' disease patients. Broad study findings and their caveats: Compared with newly diagnosed patients, patients with persistent Graves' disease had lower TCR Shannon entropy and fewer highly expanded clones, which suggests clonal expansion. Patients with persistent disease shared more public clonotypes (fewer than 3,000) than newly diagnosed patients did (more than 900). The authors acknowledged the small sample size as a limitation that may reduce accuracy. Only the TCR beta chain was sequenced and analyzed. Preferential use of TRBV28, TRBJ1-2 and TRBJ2-5 was observed in persistent disease, whereas TRBV20-1 and TRBJ2-1 were favored in newly diagnosed disease. Only peripheral blood was studied, because thyroid tissue, the primary lesion, was inaccessible.

This clonotype appeared a few times. Its antigen specificity is not known. The record has no base qualities; no much larger clone is one base away. In the paper's terms, the time point label means: persistent/refractory GD, antithyroid drugs over 5 years with positive TRAb. For both TCR sequencing and RNA sequencing, RNA was extracted from PBMCs using TRIzol. The diagnosis of Graves' disease followed American Thyroid Association guidelines. Patients were recruited from an endocrinology department in Xi'an, China. From each patient, 7.5 to 9.5 milliliters of peripheral blood was collected into an EDTA anticoagulant tube. Ficoll Paque Plus density gradient separation was used to isolate PBMCs, and no additional T cell sorting was done. An Agilent 2100 Bioanalyzer and agarose gel were used to check RNA quality, and a NanoDrop 2000 was used to measure RNA concentration. The library came from multiplex PCR. The instrument given in TCRdb is Illumina HiSeq 4000. TCR beta libraries were built with iRepertoire HTBI primers and Arm-PCR amplification of CDR3 regions. Before sequencing, the PCR products went through gel purification. The paper's processing steps were these. Gene usage analysis of CDR3 amino acid clonotypes relied on the approximately 62 TRBV and about 15 TRBJ segments identified across samples. COPE and FqMerger were used to merge filtered high-quality paired reads into contigs. BLAST was used to align contigs to the IMGT TRBV, TRBD and TRBJ reference genes, and CDR3 was defined following IMGT. Highly expanded clones were defined as clonotypes with a frequency above 0.1%. Repertoire diversity was measured by Shannon entropy, and V-J evenness by the Gini coefficient. A clonotype was considered public if more than one individual shared it. The raw public reads went through TCRdb reprocessing: fastp at Q25, MiXCR clone calling, in-frame beta chains kept. Each entry is one CDR3 protein sequence, shown with its most common DNA and genes. Here the V and J calls rest on TCRdb's processing, not on the authors' analysis. This sample has approximately 690,000 distinct CDR3 sequences in its table, and 25% to 35% of those were observed once. The top ten clones comprise 40% to 50% of the sample.

Spanning cysteine to phenylalanine, the CDR3 consists of 13 amino acids. The entry retains the CDR3 DNA only, 39 bases that are in frame from base 1. According to the germline V gene, CDR1 reads SQVTM and CDR2 reads ANQGSEA. Relative to germline, V is missing 6 bases and J is missing 4 bases, with 5 bases of the junction outside any gene match. The sequenced sample was peripheral blood mononuclear cells (PBMCs), obtained when the disease was refractory, from a patient treated with antithyroid drugs. The sequence joins TRBV29-1 to TRBJ1-5, and 8 bases in between align with TRBD1. This sequence was found in a female donor with Graves disease. The nucleotide sequence reads as follows: TGCAGCGTAGCGGACAGGGCAAATCAGCCCCAGCATTTT. This encodes CSVADRANQPQHF. This CDR3, with the reference TRBV29-1 and TRBJ1-5 proteins standing in past its ends, gives the full variable domain SAVISQKPSRDICQRGTSLTIQCQVDSQVTMMFWYRQQPGQSLTLIATANQGSEATYESGFVIDKFPISRPNLTFSTLTVSNMSPEDSSIYLCSVADRANQPQHFGDGTRLSIL.